Listed below are T cell receptor beta chains from one sample, sequenced in a study of cytomegalovirus exposure and HLA in healthy donors. TCRdb's copy holds only in-frame clones and misses some; the assay was immunoSEQ multiplex PCR. This table lists about 140,000 clones. Source material: PBMCs. The receptors here all came from a male donor in good health and CMV-seronegative. Both conserved end residues are part of each CDR3.

v_call	j_call	cdr3_aa
TRBV6-6	TRBJ1-1	CASSVTGTEAFF
TRBV10-3	TRBJ1-6	CASHRGTYNSPLHF
TRBV4-3	TRBJ2-7	CASSQDTAQGAYEQYF
TRBV7-8	TRBJ1-5	CASSSSNGPGRAFSNQPQHF
TRBV2	TRBJ1-1	CASGRRTHAFF
TRBV7-9	TRBJ1-5	CASSPTWDNRPQPQHF
TRBV6-6	TRBJ2-1	CASSHRDRARGEQFF
TRBV18	TRBJ1-3	CASSLLSLDGNTIYF
TRBV5-1	TRBJ2-1	CASSLADSNEQFF
TRBV19	TRBJ1-4	CASSGQGKEKLFF
TRBV30	TRBJ2-3	CAWSSGVDTQYF
TRBV5-6	TRBJ2-7	CASSLSEFSRNGQYF
TRBV7-9	TRBJ1-4	CASSWVEEDEKLFF
TRBV7-9	TRBJ1-1	CASSLLPGVNTEAFF
TRBV29-1	TRBJ2-5	CSVGYRGGGETQYF
TRBV18	TRBJ1-1	CASSSNTGGTEAFF
TRBV7-6	TRBJ2-5	CASSLRLAGGETQYF
TRBV7-2	TRBJ1-3	CASSFQESPSLKNTIYF
TRBV7-8	TRBJ1-2	CASSEGTYYGYTF
TRBV7-9	TRBJ1-1	CASSKTVNTEAFF
TRBV14	TRBJ1-1	CASSQERVAEAFF
TRBV11-2	TRBJ1-1	CASSPGGTEAFF
TRBV5-4	TRBJ1-1	CASSLKGAAFF
TRBV10-3	TRBJ2-7	CAIRNGSGEQYF
TRBV2	TRBJ2-3	CASSEGLAGADTQYF
TRBV6-5	TRBJ2-5	CASSFLKGVAQETQYF
TRBV30	TRBJ1-2	CAWSAGGTADYGYTF
TRBV27	TRBJ1-2	CASRSPGNYGYTF
TRBV1	TRBJ2-1	CTSSLIKRDSNLSSYNEQFF
TRBV13	TRBJ2-5	CASSSFGRDVETQYF
TRBV7-9	TRBJ2-7	CASSPSSGNQYF
TRBV9	TRBJ1-6	CASSVAGADSPLHF
TRBV27	TRBJ1-6	CASSFQGGYNSPLHF
TRBV19	TRBJ1-5	CASLATGGVYGQPQHF
TRBV18	TRBJ1-5	CASSSRQADNQPQHF
TRBV4-3	TRBJ2-3	CASSQGQTSDTQYF
TRBV6-1	TRBJ1-1	CASSEDRDTEAFF
TRBV7-6	TRBJ2-2	CASLLGSGGNTGELFF
TRBV5-1	TRBJ2-7	CASSLDSGSTYEQYF
TRBV29-1	TRBJ2-7	CSVASGTGGFEQYF
TRBV19	TRBJ2-7	CASSPGQGVYEQYF
TRBV21-1	TRBJ2-7	CASSKGAGGSDTGDYEQYF
TRBV6-5	TRBJ2-2	CATSAGRHTGELFF
TRBV2	TRBJ1-3	CASSYRTARELPDSGNTIYF
TRBV6-5	TRBJ2-3	CASSLGQGLPPDTQYF
TRBV11-1	TRBJ1-6	CASRPARDYNSPLHF
TRBV7-8	TRBJ1-1	CASTTTASKTEAFF
TRBV4-3	TRBJ1-5	CASSQDRNNQPQHF
TRBV28	TRBJ2-6	CASSRGGGSGANVLTF
TRBV29-1	TRBJ2-2	CSVLGQENSNTGELFF
TRBV7-9	TRBJ1-1	CASSPGIYQTEAFF
TRBV10-2	TRBJ1-2	CASTGGGINGYTF
TRBV6-6	TRBJ1-1	CASRSQGFGNTEAFF
TRBV27	TRBJ2-1	CASDSPSGTPSENEQFF
TRBV4-3	TRBJ2-7	CASSPVGDNLFYEQYF
TRBV7-2	TRBJ1-5	CASSLGSGGGRNQPQHF